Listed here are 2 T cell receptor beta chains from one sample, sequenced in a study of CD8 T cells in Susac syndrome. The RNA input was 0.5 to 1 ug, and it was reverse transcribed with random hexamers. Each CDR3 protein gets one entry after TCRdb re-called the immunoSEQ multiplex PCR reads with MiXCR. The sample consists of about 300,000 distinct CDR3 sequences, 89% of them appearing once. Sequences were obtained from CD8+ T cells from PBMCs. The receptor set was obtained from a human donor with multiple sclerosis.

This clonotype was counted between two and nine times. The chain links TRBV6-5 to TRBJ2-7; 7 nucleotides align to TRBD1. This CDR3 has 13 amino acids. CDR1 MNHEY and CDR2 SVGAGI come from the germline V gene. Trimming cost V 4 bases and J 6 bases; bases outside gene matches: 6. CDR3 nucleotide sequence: TGTGCCAGCAGTTCCACGACAGGGAGCGAGCAGTACTTC. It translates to CASSSTTGSEQYF.

CDR3 in amino acids: CASSSIAGSYEQYF. CDR3 sequence (DNA): TGTGCCAGCAGCTCCATAGCGGGGTCCTACGAGCAGTACTTC. The chain employs TRBV7-2 and TRBJ2-7; TRBD2 agrees at 8 bases. J lost 1 base, V lost 4 bases, and 3 bases had no gene match. Germline loops: CDR1 SGHTA, CDR2 FQGNSA. There are 14 residues in the CDR3.